One and the same sample provided the 27 T cell receptor beta chains below, sequenced in a study of T cell responses to AZD1222 COVID-19 vaccine. Clones were read by immunoSEQ multiplex PCR, and TCRdb kept only the in-frame ones, dropping some. This sample has about 150,000 clones; roughly nine tenths occur once, and the top ten carry 4.5% to 6.5%. The specimen comprised peripheral blood, sampled on day 0 of AZD1222 vaccination. The receptors come from an adult in good health.

The V gene is TRBV28, the J gene TRBJ1-5; D possibly corresponds to TRBD1 (5 bases). This CDR3 region has 14 residues. Per the germline V gene, CDR1 is MDHEN and CDR2 is SYDVKM. V was shortened by 5 bases and J by 4 bases, with 12 bases between the two germline ends. The CDR3 protein is CASSPGTLNQPQHF. The CDR3 coding sequence is TGTGCCAGCAGTCCCGGGACGTTGAATCAGCCCCAGCATTTT.

Concerning this clone: The same CDR3 also results from other DNA sequences found in this sample. V gene TRBV4-3 combines with J gene TRBJ1-5; no definite D call. V was cut by 0 bases and J by 2 bases, with 2 bases left in between. Germline CDR1 is LGHNA and CDR2 is YSLEER. This CDR3 region has 13 residues. The CDR3 nucleotides are TGCGCCAGCAGCCAAGATCGCAATCAGCCCCAGCATTTT. It specifies CASSQDRNQPQHF.

The J gene is TRBJ2-7, the V gene TRBV2, with D possibly being TRBD1 (6 bases). In germline, CDR1 is SNHLY, CDR2 FYNNEI. V was shortened by 4 bases and J by 0 bases, with 13 bases between the two germline ends. The CDR3 is made up of 15 amino acids. The CDR3: CASSVQGLFSYEQYF. The CDR3 DNA reads TGTGCCAGCAGTGTACAGGGCCTCTTCTCCTACGAGCAGTACTTC.

The J gene is TRBJ2-1, the V gene TRBV7-6; D remains unclear. The CDR3 covers 13 residues. The germline gives CDR1 SGHVS, CDR2 FNYEAQ. V lost 4 bases, J lost 2 bases, and 6 bases lay in between. In nucleotides, the CDR3 is TGTGCCAGCAGCTGGCAGGCCTACAATGAGCAGTTCTTC. It translates to CASSWQAYNEQFF.

The gene calls are TRBV18 and TRBJ2-6; D gene unclear. CDR1 is KGHSH, CDR2 LQKENI, per germline. V lost 3 bases and J 2 bases, leaving 8 bases between the germline ends. The CDR3 is 15 residues long. The CDR3 region has the DNA TGTGCCAGCTCACCGGGGATCCCTGGGGCCAACGTCCTGACTTTC. Encoded protein: CASSPGIPGANVLTF.

The V and J genes are TRBV13 and TRBJ2-1; 11 positions match TRBD2. The CDR3 runs 16 residues. J lost 2 bases, V lost 5 bases, and 5 bases had no gene match. CDR1 and CDR2 (germline): PRHDT, FYEKMQ (reference sequence). The CDR3 DNA follows: TGTGCCAGCAGCGGCGGGACTAGCGGACCCTACAATGAGCAGTTCTTC. This sequence encodes CASSGGTSGPYNEQFF.

In this sample, this clone turned up once. The chain employs TRBV19 and TRBJ2-5; D ambiguous. The CDR3 sequence is 11 residues long. Deletions cut 3 bases from V and 6 bases from J, with 5 bases between. The germline V gene has CDR1 LNHDA and CDR2 SQIVND (reference sequence). CDR3 protein: CASSIGKTQYF. Here the CDR3 DNA reads TGTGCCAGTAGTATCGGAAAGACCCAGTACTTC.

The V gene is TRBV4-1, the J gene TRBJ2-7, with D perhaps matching TRBD1 (6 bases). Trimming took off 2 bases at V and 6 bases at J, with 8 bases between the two ends. The CDR3 sequence is 12 residues long. CDR1 and CDR2 from the germline V gene are MGHRA and YSYEKL. DNA for the CDR3: TGCGCCAGCAGCCAATCAGGGGCCGAGCAGTACTTC. It specifies CASSQSGAEQYF.

The chain carries TRBV11-3 and TRBJ2-3, with D hard to call. The germline gives CDR1 SGHNT, CDR2 YENEEA. Trimming stripped 5 bases from V and 6 bases from J, with 12 bases between. The CDR3 length is 13 residues. The chain's CDR3 is CASSSAPWDTQYF. CDR3 DNA: TGTGCCAGCAGCAGCGCTCCGTGGGATACGCAGTATTTT.

A few counts support this clone. The gene calls are TRBV7-2 and TRBJ2-7; 8 bases map to TRBD1. Germline V gene sequence: CDR1 SGHTA, CDR2 FQGNSA. There are 15 residues in the CDR3. With V trimmed by 5 bases and J by 0 bases, 6 bases remained unmatched. CDR3 bases: TGTGCCAGCAGCCTACAGGGGGACAGCTCCTACGAGCAGTACTTC. It yields the protein CASSLQGDSSYEQYF. Using reference TRBV7-2 and TRBJ2-7 for the parts outside the CDR3, the full variable domain is GAGVSQSPSNKVTEKGKDVELRCDPISGHTALYWYRQSLGQGLEFLIYFQGNSAPDKSGLPSDRFSAERTGGSVSTLTIQRTQQEDSAVYLCASSLQGDSSYEQYFGPGTRLTVT.

The CDR3 DNA reads TGCGCCAGCAGTGACCGAAGCTTTAAGCAGTTCTTC. Translation: CASSDRSFKQFF. V is TRBV10-1 and J is TRBJ2-1, with no clear D. The CDR3 has 12 amino acids. Germline V gene data show CDR1 as WNHNN and CDR2 as SYGVQD (reference sequence). With 3 bases removed from V and 11 bases from J, the gap between germline ends came to 11 bases.

The chain employs TRBV28 and TRBJ1-2; 7 bases fit TRBD1. The CDR3 has 16 residues. CDR1 is MDHEN and CDR2 is SYDVKM in the germline V gene. V shed 5 bases and J 5 bases; nucleotides not matched to a gene: 14. The CDR3 sequence: CASSASGGVFGYGYTF. The CDR3 DNA is TGTGCCAGCAGTGCATCAGGGGGGGTATTCGGTTATGGCTACACCTTC.

The CDR3 DNA is TGTGCCAGCAGCGCATCCGGGACTAAGAGGGAGGCGGACACTGAAGCTTTCTTT. Translated: CASSASGTKREADTEAFF. The V gene is TRBV9, the J gene TRBJ1-1; tentative D call: TRBD1 (5 bases). Germline V lookup: CDR1 SGDLS, CDR2 YYNGEE. Trimming took off 3 bases at V and 3 bases at J, with 24 bases between the two ends. The CDR3 has 18 residues.

The chain couples TRBV2 to TRBJ2-5, with D possibly being TRBD1 or TRBD2 (6 bases each). The ends were cut back, 8 bases at V and 4 bases at J, with 14 bases in the middle. In germline, CDR1 is SNHLY, CDR2 FYNNEI. This CDR3 is 13 amino acids long. The CDR3 loop reads CASLGGGGETQYF. DNA for the CDR3: TGTGCCAGCCTAGGGGGAGGCGGAGAGACCCAGTACTTC.

J is TRBJ1-1 and V is TRBV6-4; 12 nucleotides align to TRBD1. The germline gives CDR1 MRHNA, CDR2 SNTAGT. Trimming removed 6 bases from V and 8 bases from J; junction bases left unmatched: 13. The CDR3 runs to 16 residues. The CDR3 region is CASRGTGGSGEVEAFF. The CDR3, as DNA: TGTGCCAGCAGAGGGACAGGGGGCTCGGGGGAGGTCGAAGCTTTCTTT.

This clone was observed a single time. This chain connects TRBV9 to TRBJ2-5; no firm D call. In germline, CDR1 is SGDLS, CDR2 YYNGEE. V lost 3 bases to trimming and J lost 2 bases, with 11 bases between them. The CDR3 length is 14 residues. The CDR3 loop reads CASSANSAQETQYF. The CDR3 DNA follows: TGTGCCAGCAGCGCCAACTCCGCGCAAGAGACCCAGTACTTC.

The chain couples TRBV6-2 or TRBV6-3 to TRBJ2-2; D possibly corresponds to TRBD1 (6 bases). CDR1 is MNHEY, CDR2 SVGEGT, per germline. Trimming removed 4 bases from V and 6 bases from J, with 21 bases in between. The CDR3 consists of 17 residues. CDR3 loop: CASSSHLQQGPAGELFF. The CDR3 DNA is TGTGCCAGCAGTTCACACTTACAACAGGGTCCTGCCGGGGAGCTGTTTTTT.

The V and J genes are TRBV7-8 and TRBJ1-5; TRBD1 is a possible D gene (5 bases). V lost 5 bases to trimming and J lost 1 base, with 18 bases between them. CDR3 length: 17 residues. CDR1 is SGHVS, CDR2 FQNEAQ, per germline. CDR3 residues: CASSQTTSGWSNQPQHF. In DNA, the CDR3 is TGTGCCAGCAGCCAAACCACCTCAGGGTGGAGCAATCAGCCCCAGCATTTT.

The chain carries TRBV18 and TRBJ1-5; possibly TRBD1 for D (6 bases). The germline V and J ends were trimmed by 2 bases and 5 bases, with 16 bases remaining between them. Germline assignment: CDR1 KGHSH and CDR2 LQKENI. The CDR3 runs 16 residues. This CDR3 reads CASSPATGMADQPQHF. The DNA of the CDR3 is TGTGCCAGCTCACCAGCGACAGGAATGGCCGATCAGCCCCAGCATTTT.

CDR3: CASSPGQYSMNTEAFF. CDR3 nucleotide sequence: TGCGCCAGCAGCCCAGGACAGTATAGCATGAACACTGAAGCTTTCTTT. The chain employs TRBV5-1 and TRBJ1-1; the D gene is possibly TRBD1 (6 bases). This CDR3 is 16 amino acids long. The germline V gene encodes CDR1 SGHRS and CDR2 YFSETQ. Deletions cut 4 bases from V and 0 bases from J, with 16 bases between.

V and J are TRBV7-2 and TRBJ1-5; D not certain. Trimming left V 3 bases short and J 4 bases short, with 7 bases between. CDR3 size: 13 residues. The germline CDR1 and CDR2 sequences are SGHTA and FQGNSA. The CDR3 here is CASSFLFNQPQHF. CDR3 DNA sequence: TGTGCCAGCAGCTTCCTGTTTAATCAGCCCCAGCATTTT.

The chain has TRBV2 and TRBJ2-1, with a tentative D call TRBD2 (5 bases). V lost 0 bases and J 5 bases, leaving 17 bases between the germline ends. The CDR3 totals 17 residues. Germline V gene sequence: CDR1 SNHLY, CDR2 FYNNEI. The CDR3 region is CASSEAIVGGPDNEQFF. The CDR3 DNA sequence: TGTGCCAGCAGTGAAGCGATTGTCGGAGGCCCAGACAATGAGCAGTTCTTC.

This clone showed up just a few times. The chain employs TRBV5-1 and TRBJ1-1; TRBD1 aligns across 8 bases. The CDR3 sequence is 14 residues long. Germline CDR1 reads SGHRS; CDR2 reads YFSETQ. The trim removed 1 base at V and 3 bases at J, leaving 2 bases unmatched. The CDR3 loop is CASSLWGQDTEAFF. The CDR3 nucleotides read TGCGCCAGCAGCTTGTGGGGACAGGACACTGAAGCTTTCTTT.

The CDR3 nucleotides are TGTGCCAGCAGTTTAGCCCTGAAAGCGGGAGGAGGAAACGAGCAGTACTTC. Translation: CASSLALKAGGGNEQYF. This chain links TRBV27 with TRBJ2-7, with 9 bases matching TRBD2. V lost 2 bases and J lost 5; bases outside the gene matches: 13. Germline CDR1 MNHEY, CDR2 SMNVEV (reference sequence). The CDR3 is made up of 17 amino acids.

The chain uses TRBV7-9 and TRBJ2-5, with D unresolved. The CDR3 loop spans 12 amino acids. Germline V gene data show CDR1 as SEHNR and CDR2 as FQNEAQ (reference sequence). V was clipped by 0 bases and J by 2 bases, with 1 base between them. The chain's CDR3 is CASSLAQETQYF. CDR3 bases: TGTGCCAGCAGCTTAGCACAAGAGACCCAGTACTTC.

This clone was detected once. The rearrangement links TRBV20-1 to TRBJ2-7; no reliable D call. From germline, CDR1 is DFQATT and CDR2 SNEGSKA (reference sequence). Trimming cost V 3 bases and J 0 bases, with 12 bases left between them. The CDR3 consists of 14 residues. CDR3 sequence: CSASRGISSYEQYF. The CDR3, as DNA: TGCAGTGCTAGTCGTGGGATCAGCTCCTACGAGCAGTACTTC.

The J gene is TRBJ2-1, the V gene TRBV11-2; 10 nucleotides match TRBD2. Germline V gene lookup returns CDR1 SGHAT and CDR2 FQNNGV. The CDR3 runs to 15 residues. V dropped 0 bases and J dropped 7; count of bases not matched to a gene: 3. DNA for the CDR3: TGTGCCAGCAGCTTAGATAGCGGGAGGTCGAATGAGCAGTTCTTC. The encoded protein is CASSLDSGRSNEQFF.